The 5 T cell receptor beta chains given below trace back to one sample, sequenced in a study of cytotoxic CD8 clonotypes in ibrutinib-treated CLL. Profiled with immunoSEQ multiplex PCR; TCRdb holds only in-frame clones, not every one. This table has 270,000 or so clones, roughly 76% appearing once. This specimen consisted of PBMCs, obtained at disease progression, from a patient treated with ibrutinib. The receptors were gathered from a human donor with chronic lymphocytic leukemia.

V usage is TRBV12-5 and J usage is TRBJ1-5, with D tentatively TRBD1 (6 bases). There are 16 residues in the CDR3. Per the germline V gene, CDR1 is LGHNT and CDR2 is FRNRAP. Deletions cut 6 bases from V and 1 base from J, with 16 bases between. Here the CDR3 reads CASGDTGTISNQPQHF. DNA for the CDR3: TGTGCTAGTGGGGACACAGGGACTATAAGCAATCAGCCCCAGCATTTT.

CDR3 sequence (DNA): TGCAGTGCTACGGCAACCGGGGAGCTGTTTTTT. It encodes CSATATGELFF. The chain has TRBV20-1 and TRBJ2-2, with D unclear. Germline-derived CDR1 and CDR2 are DFQATT and SNEGSKA (reference sequence). With 4 bases removed from V and 5 bases from J, the gap between germline ends came to 5 bases. The CDR3 is 11 amino acids.

The chain couples TRBV6-5 to TRBJ1-2, with 9 bases aligning to TRBD1. With V trimmed by 1 base and J by 7 bases, 10 bases remained unmatched. In germline, CDR1 is MNHEY, CDR2 SVGAGI. CDR3 size: 16 residues. The CDR3 bases are TGTGCCAGCAGTTACTGGGACAGGGTGGGGAAAGTTGGCTACACCTTC. Its translation is CASSYWDRVGKVGYTF.

The chain has TRBV27 and TRBJ2-1; D could derive from TRBD1 or TRBD2 (7 bases each). The CDR3 is made up of 15 amino acids. Germline CDR1 is MNHEY and CDR2 is SMNVEV (reference sequence). V gave up 8 bases and J gave up 4 bases, with 18 bases separating them. In nucleotides, the CDR3 is TGTGCCAGCGGTCGGGGAGGGGGCGCTTACAATGAGCAGTTCTTC. This sequence encodes CASGRGGGAYNEQFF.

The rearrangement joins TRBV6-5 to TRBJ2-7, with a weak D call TRBD2 (5 bases). The ends were cut back, 5 bases at V and 2 bases at J, with 10 bases in the middle. CDR1 MNHEY and CDR2 SVGAGI come from the germline V gene. The CDR3 contains 13 residues. DNA of the CDR3: TGTGCCAGCAGTGAGCCCGGGACCTACGAGCAGTACTTC. Encoded protein: CASSEPGTYEQYF.